The 25 T cell receptor beta chains presented below share a single source sample, sequenced in a study of shared clonotypes between healthy human individuals (dated by TCRdb to 2020 to 2021). The library relied on the immunoSEQ multiplex PCR assay. In TCRdb, the immuneACCESS table is reduced to in-frame sequences with V and J assigned. These tables do not hold every clone; where another copy was compared, an unresolved V gene accounts for under half, and the others remain unexplained. The sample table shows roughly 2,300,000 clones, and 85% to 95% are seen once. Together, the top ten hold about 0.36% of the sample. Sequenced input: naive CD4+ T cells from PBMCs. What the cell subset or site label conveys for this sample: CD45RA+ positively selected. All receptors derive from a man aged 18 to 30 in good health. Some clones in this sample may be carry-over from other donors' samples.

The V call is TRBV7-6, the J call TRBJ2-5; 10 bases align to TRBD2. V gave up 4 bases and J gave up 5 bases; unmatched junction bases: 7. The CDR3 has 15 residues. Germline V lookup: CDR1 SGHVS, CDR2 FNYEAQ. The CDR3 loop reads CASSWGLAGAETQYF. In nucleotides, the CDR3 is TGTGCCAGCAGCTGGGGGCTAGCGGGAGCGGAGACCCAGTACTTC. Together with reference TRBV7-6 and TRBJ2-5, the CDR3 gives the full variable domain: GAGVSQSPRYKVTKRGQDVALRCDPISGHVSLYWYRQALGQGPEFLTYFNYEAQQDKSGLPNDRFSAERPEGSISTLTIQRTEQRDSAMYRCASSWGLAGAETQYFGPGTRLLVL.

V is TRBV25-1 and J is TRBJ2-5; D unresolved. CDR1 is MGHDK, CDR2 SYGVNS, per germline. The CDR3 totals 14 residues. Trimming cost V 6 bases and J 1 base, with 12 bases left between them. CDR3 bases: TGTGCCAGCAGGGGAAGGGTTGCCCAAGAGACCCAGTACTTC. This encodes CASRGRVAQETQYF. Combining the CDR3 with reference TRBV25-1 and TRBJ2-5 gives the whole variable domain EADIYQTPRYLVIGTGKKITLECSQTMGHDKMYWYQQDPGMELHLIHYSYGVNSTEKGDLSSESTVSRIRTEHFPLTLESARPSHTSQYLCASRGRVAQETQYFGPGTRLLVL.

The V gene is TRBV29-1, the J gene TRBJ2-3, with D tentatively TRBD2 (5 bases). The germline CDR1 and CDR2 sequences are SQVTM and ANQGSEA. V dropped 6 bases and J dropped 3 bases, with 13 bases sitting between them. The CDR3 contains 13 residues. For the CDR3, the DNA is TGCAGCGTCGGGGTGGGCTGGACAGATACGCAGTATTTT. It is translated as CSVGVGWTDTQYF.

The J gene is TRBJ2-2, the V gene TRBV9; D may be TRBD2 (6 bases). This CDR3 spans 16 amino acids. The germline gives CDR1 SGDLS, CDR2 YYNGEE. V lost 0 bases, J lost 4 bases, and 13 bases lay in between. The DNA for the CDR3 is TGTGCCAGCAGCGTAGGGCTAGCGATGAGCACCGGGGAGCTGTTTTTT. Residues: CASSVGLAMSTGELFF.

Regarding this clone: The sample contains more than one DNA sequence encoding this CDR3. V and J are TRBV7-2 and TRBJ1-1; D is possibly TRBD1 (5 bases). Germline lookup yields CDR1 SGHTA and CDR2 FQGNSA. The CDR3 runs to 14 residues. V was shortened by 1 base and J by 3 bases, with 9 bases between the two germline ends. This CDR3 reads CASSLGGGYTEAFF. Here the CDR3 DNA reads TGTGCCAGCAGCTTAGGGGGGGGATACACTGAAGCTTTCTTT.

This clone has just one count. The chain joins TRBV30 to TRBJ2-5, with D possibly being TRBD2 (5 bases). Germline V gives CDR1 GTSNPN, CDR2 SVGIG (reference sequence). This CDR3 spans 13 amino acids. Trimming took 2 bases from V and 5 from J, leaving 12 bases between them. The CDR3 here is CAWSPSGLETQYF. CDR3 coding DNA: TGTGCCTGGAGTCCCTCGGGGTTGGAGACCCAGTACTTC.

V usage is TRBV2 and J usage is TRBJ1-2; D is undetermined. Germline CDR1 reads SNHLY; CDR2 reads FYNNEI. This CDR3 is 13 amino acids long. Deletions cut 5 bases from V and 2 bases from J, with 9 bases between. The CDR3 DNA reads as TGTGCCAGCAGTTCAGGCTACAACTATGGCTACACCTTC. Amino acid sequence: CASSSGYNYGYTF.

The rearrangement links TRBV11-3 to TRBJ1-1; D gene unclear. The CDR3 length is 16 residues. Germline CDR1 SGHNT, CDR2 YENEEA. Deletions cut 5 bases from V and 2 bases from J, with 18 bases between. For the CDR3, the DNA is TGTGCCAGCAGCCTGGGGAGAAGGGAGGTCAACACTGAAGCTTTCTTT. The encoded protein is CASSLGRREVNTEAFF.

This sequence joins TRBV21-1 and TRBJ2-7; the D call of TRBD1 is as the table states it, not checked on the DNA. TRBV21-1 is a known pseudogene. This CDR3 comprises 14 residues. This CDR3 reads CASISRGRSDEQYF. For the CDR3, the DNA is TGTGCCAGCATATCTAGGGGGCGAAGTGACGAGCAGTACTTC.

This clone appeared a single time. V is TRBV7-7 and J is TRBJ1-1, with D perhaps matching TRBD1 (6 bases). This CDR3 has 18 amino acids. Germline loops: CDR1 SSHAT, CDR2 FNYEAQ (reference sequence). V was clipped by 4 bases and J by 1 base, with 22 bases between them. CDR3 sequence (DNA): TGTGCCAGCAGCTCCATTCGCGCACGCAAACAGGGGAACACTGAAGCTTTCTTT. Translation: CASSSIRARKQGNTEAFF.

This chain links TRBV7-2 with TRBJ2-1; 13 bases agree with TRBD2. The CDR3 runs to 19 residues. Germline assignment: CDR1 SGHTA and CDR2 FQGNSA. After removal of 3 bases from V and 2 bases from J, the junction contained 10 bases not matched to a gene. DNA of the CDR3: TGTGCCAGCAGCTTCCACGCAGGGACTAGCGGGATCACCTACAATGAGCAGTTCTTC. Translating gives CASSFHAGTSGITYNEQFF.

The J gene is TRBJ2-1, the V gene TRBV6-6; TRBD2 aligns across 11 bases. The CDR3 spans 16 residues. Germline-derived CDR1 and CDR2 are MNHNY and SVGAGI (reference sequence). With 6 bases clipped from V and 4 bases from J, the junction kept 8 bases outside the gene matches. The DNA of the CDR3 is TGTGCCAGCAGGGGGACTAGCGGAGAACTTTACAATGAGCAGTTCTTC. Translated: CASRGTSGELYNEQFF.

The chain joins TRBV20-1 to TRBJ2-5; no clear D. Trimming took 1 base from V and 12 from J, leaving 3 bases between them. The CDR3 has 8 residues. Germline V gene lookup returns CDR1 DFQATT and CDR2 SNEGSKA (reference sequence). The CDR3 DNA follows: TGCAGTGCTAGAGGGGAGTACTTC. Its protein is CSARGEYF.

The rearrangement joins TRBV15 to TRBJ1-6, with D uncertain. The V and J ends lost 0 bases and 10 bases respectively, with 13 bases between them. From germline, CDR1 is LNHNV and CDR2 YYDKDF (reference sequence). The CDR3 is 15 amino acids. CDR3 in DNA: TGTGCCACCAGCAGAGATTATGGGTCCCCCTCACCCCTCCACTTT. Translating it yields CATSRDYGSPSPLHF.

The gene calls are TRBV18 and TRBJ1-2, with TRBD1 identical over 12 bases. CDR1 KGHSH and CDR2 LQKENI come from the germline V gene. The CDR3 has 16 residues. Trimming removed 6 bases from V and 4 bases from J; junction bases left unmatched: 9. CDR3 coding DNA: TGTGCCAGCTCCCTGGCCGGGACAGGGGGCTCCTATGGCTACACCTTC. This translates into CASSLAGTGGSYGYTF.

CDR3 nucleotides: TGTGCCAGCAGCTTAGGTGGGGCGCCTGGGACTGAAGCTTTCTTT. Its protein product is CASSLGGAPGTEAFF. The chain joins TRBV11-3 to TRBJ1-1; a possible D gene is TRBD1 (5 bases). From germline, CDR1 is SGHNT and CDR2 YENEEA. CDR3 size: 15 residues. V lost 1 base to trimming and J lost 5 bases, with 14 bases between them.

V and J are TRBV5-5 and TRBJ2-3; maybe TRBD2 (5 bases). CDR1 is SGHKS and CDR2 is YYEKEE in the germline V gene (reference sequence). This CDR3 has 14 residues. V gave up 0 bases and J gave up 6 bases, with 11 bases separating them. The CDR3 DNA reads as TGTGCCAGCAGCTTGGTGATCGGCGGGGATACGCAGTATTTT. Protein product: CASSLVIGGDTQYF.

The DNA for the CDR3 is TGTGCCAGCTCACCCTCCATTGGACTAGGCAGCGAGCAGTACTTC. Translated, it gives CASSPSIGLGSEQYF. The V gene is TRBV18, the J gene TRBJ2-7, with 7 nucleotides matching TRBD2. With 3 bases clipped from V and 6 bases from J, the junction kept 11 bases outside the gene matches. CDR1 KGHSH and CDR2 LQKENI come from the germline V gene. The CDR3 is 15 amino acids. The full variable domain, its missing parts supplied by reference TRBV18 and TRBJ2-7, is NAGVMQNPRHLVRRRGQEARLRCSPMKGHSHVYWYRQLPEEGLKFMVYLQKENIIDESGMPKERFSAEFPKEGPSILRIQQVVRGDSAAYFCASSPSIGLGSEQYFGPGTRLTVT.

This clone was observed a single time. V gene TRBV6-4 combines with J gene TRBJ2-7; 11 bases fit TRBD2. The CDR3 loop spans 18 amino acids. The ends lost 6 bases at V and 0 bases at J; junction bases unmatched: 13. Per germline, CDR1 MRHNA and CDR2 SNTAGT. The CDR3 here is CASSRLAGRKQFSYEQYF. In nucleotides, the CDR3 is TGTGCCAGCAGCCGACTAGCGGGACGTAAACAATTCTCCTACGAGCAGTACTTC.

The chain couples TRBV28 to TRBJ2-7, with D possibly being TRBD2 (6 bases). There are 14 residues in the CDR3. Germline V gene data show CDR1 as MDHEN and CDR2 as SYDVKM. V was pared by 5 bases and J by 2 bases, with 13 bases between. CDR3 coding DNA: TGTGCCAGCAGTCCCACGGGGGTGGCCTACGAGCAGTACTTC. Its protein product is CASSPTGVAYEQYF.

The count of this clone is one. This chain links TRBV10-3 with TRBJ2-5; either TRBD1 or TRBD2 may supply D (7 bases each). CDR1 ENHRY and CDR2 SYGVKD come from the germline V gene. Trimming shortened V by 4 bases and J by 1 base, and 13 bases separated the two germline ends. The CDR3 is 15 residues long. Here the CDR3 reads CAISGGGQIQETQYF. CDR3 coding DNA: TGTGCCATCAGTGGGGGGGGACAGATCCAAGAGACCCAGTACTTC.

The genes are TRBV30 and TRBJ2-5; possible D gene TRBD2, 6 bases. This CDR3 comprises 13 residues. V lost 8 bases and J lost 5, with 18 bases in between. Germline CDR1 is GTSNPN and CDR2 is SVGIG (reference sequence). In DNA form, the CDR3 reads TGTGCCGGGGCGGGGTCTCGGGGGGAGACCCAGTACTTC. Its protein is CAGAGSRGETQYF. Variable domain in full (rest from reference TRBV30 and TRBJ2-5): SQTIHQWPATLVQPVGSPLSLECTVEGTSNPNLYWYRQAAGRGLQLLFYSVGIGQISSEVPQNLSASRPQDRQFILSSKKLLLSDSGFYLCAGAGSRGETQYFGPGTRLLVL.

A few counts support this clone. This chain joins TRBV29-1 and TRBJ1-1; no reliable D call. Trimming removed 3 bases from V and 0 bases from J, with 11 bases in between. This CDR3 contains 14 residues. Germline CDR1 and CDR2: SQVTM and ANQGSEA. The CDR3: CSVDDGRMNTEAFF. CDR3 in DNA: TGCAGCGTTGATGATGGCAGGATGAACACTGAAGCTTTCTTT.

This chain connects TRBV5-8 to TRBJ2-5, with 9 bases fitting TRBD1. The CDR3 is 14 residues long. Germline CDR1 reads SGHTS; CDR2 reads YDEGEE. V gave up 9 bases and J gave up 3 bases; unmatched junction bases: 9. The CDR3 spells CANPTGGAKETQYF. The CDR3, as DNA: TGTGCCAACCCGACAGGGGGGGCCAAAGAGACCCAGTACTTC. The full variable domain, completed using reference TRBV5-8 and TRBJ2-5, is EAGVTQSPTHLIKTRGQQATLRCSPISGHTSVYWYQQALGLGLQFLLWYDEGEERNRGNFPPRFSGRQFPNYSSELNVNALELEDSALYLCANPTGGAKETQYFGPGTRLLVL.

The chain employs TRBV7-6 and TRBJ2-7; no clear D. Trimming shortened V by 4 bases and J by 9 bases, and 16 bases separated the two germline ends. CDR1 and CDR2 from the germline V gene are SGHVS and FNYEAQ. The CDR3 has 13 residues. The CDR3 is CASSSTDPNAQYF. The CDR3 DNA reads as TGTGCCAGCAGCTCAACTGACCCCAACGCGCAGTACTTC.